This TCR beta chain was recovered during a study of blood T cells in healthy people across ages. Then a second PCR, running about 6 to 12 cycles, was carried out with a sample-barcoded 5' primer and a J-beta primer mix. From the 5' RACE reads, TCRdb called clonotypes with MiXCR, one entry per CDR3 protein. The table lists about 1,500,000 distinct CDR3 sequences, roughly 30% of them singletons, with roughly 8.2% in the top ten. This clonotype has a handful of counts. The CDR3 sequence is 16 residues long. J lost 6 bases, V lost 0 bases, and 10 bases had no gene match. This clonotype was sampled from a woman aged 25 to 39 in good health. Sample: blood. The chain uses TRBV12-3 or TRBV12-4 and TRBJ2-7, with TRBD2 matching 8 bases. Here the CDR3 DNA reads TGTGCCAGCAGTTTAGCGCTCCCCGGGGGGGCTTCCGAGCAGTACTTC. Translating it yields CASSLALPGGASEQYF.